This T cell receptor beta chain was recovered during a study of OX40 agonist ivuxolimab in advanced cancers. Study background: Patients undergoing dose escalation presented with hepatocellular carcinoma, melanoma, renal cell or head and neck cancer. Partial responses, seen in three patients, involved one hepatocellular carcinoma and two cutaneous melanomas.

Study-wide findings and caveats: More expanded clones were found, on average, in CD8+ than in CD4+ T cells.

This CDR3 comprises 14 residues. Trimming at V came to 3 bases and at J to 6 bases, leaving 4 bases not matched to a gene. Looked up from germline, CDR1 is SGHNT and CDR2 is YENEEA. Remarks on this clone: Antigen: not known.

Data came from immunoSEQ multiplex PCR; TCRdb stores just in-frame clones and leaves some out. This sample has about 48,000 clones, with 70% to 90% found just once. The sequencing here drew on CD4+ or CD8+ T cells sorted from blood, taken in a trial of the OX40 agonist ivuxolimab. The V gene is TRBV11-3, the J gene TRBJ2-1; 8 bases align to TRBD1. The source of this sequence is an adult with an advanced solid tumor such as melanoma, head and neck, liver or kidney cancer. In nucleotides, the CDR3 is TGTGCCAGCAGCTTCCGACAGGGGACCAATGAGCAGTTCTTC. The encoded protein is CASSFRQGTNEQFF.